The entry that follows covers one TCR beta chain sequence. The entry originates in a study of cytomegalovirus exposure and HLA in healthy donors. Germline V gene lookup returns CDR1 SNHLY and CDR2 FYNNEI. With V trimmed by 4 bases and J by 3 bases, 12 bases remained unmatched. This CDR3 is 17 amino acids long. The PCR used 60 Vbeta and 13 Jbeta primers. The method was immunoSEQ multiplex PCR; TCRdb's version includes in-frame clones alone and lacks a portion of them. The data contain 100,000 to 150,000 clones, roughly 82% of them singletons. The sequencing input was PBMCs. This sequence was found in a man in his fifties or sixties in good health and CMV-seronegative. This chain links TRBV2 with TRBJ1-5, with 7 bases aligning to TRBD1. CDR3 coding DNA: TGTGCCAGCAGTGGGTCGTCGGACAGGCGTTACAATCAGCCCCAGCATTTT. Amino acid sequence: CASSGSSDRRYNQPQHF.